This T cell receptor beta chain originates from a study of T-cell memory formation after mild COVID-19 (dated by TCRdb to the early 2020s). About the investigation overall: TCR sequence clusters from the two donors were largely donor specific. In a couple of donors, T-cell clones that expanded and contracted after mild COVID-19 were followed by sequencing TCRalpha and TCRbeta repertoires longitudinally. The cohort was made up of two young adult volunteers, one female and one male, who were previously healthy. The paper as a whole reports these results and caveats: Clones contracting from day 15 to 85 had balanced CD4/CD8 phenotypes, while a second wave expanding from day 15 to 37 was biased towards CD4+. The second-wave clones that peaked on day 37 were not confirmed to be SARS-CoV-2 specific. Contracting CD4+ clones turned up mainly in the CM and EM memory subsets, whereas EMRA was where CD8+ clones were enriched. Only two mild cases were covered in the study, and larger cohorts including severe cases with pre-infection samples were considered necessary. Some responding clones were found in pre-infection memory, which suggests that pre-existing cross-reactive memory T cells took part in the SARS-CoV-2 response.

Ficoll-Paque density gradient centrifugation was used to isolate PBMCs. The sequencing machine was an Illumina NovaSeq 6000. TCRalpha and TCRbeta cDNA libraries were built by 5'RACE with constant-segment primers, adding sample barcodes and unique molecular identifiers. Trizol reagent was used to extract RNA from every sample. The libraries were amplified in two PCR steps, and the second step added a second sample barcode and Illumina TruSeq adapters. Sequencing of the libraries was done on an Illumina NovaSeq, producing 2 x 150 bp paired-end reads. The paper's processing steps were these. Demultiplexing of reads and collapsing into UMI-guided consensus sequences were performed with migec v1.2.7. Using mixcr v2.1.11, the UMI consensuses were aligned to TRA and TRB V and J templates and assembled into clonotypes. A clonotype was counted as expanded or contracted only when both edgeR and NoisET called the clonotype significant, with the noise models trained on biological replicates. For edgeR calls, the thresholds were a false discovery rate-adjusted p below 0.01 and a log2 fold-change of 1. As an exploratory analysis of dynamics, max-normalized trajectories of the 1000 most abundant clonotypes were examined with PCA combined with hierarchical clustering. The CD4 or CD8 phenotype of responding clones was assigned using the separately sequenced CD4+ and CD8+ repertoires. TCRdb reanalyzed the raw reads on its own, using fastp at Q25 for trimming and MiXCR for clone calling, and kept in-frame beta chains. Each CDR3 protein appears once, grouped with its most common genes and DNA. The authors' filters were not applied to this entry. The sample records around 450,000 distinct CDR3 sequences, less than 25% of which are singletons. The ten largest clones take up about 10% of the sample.

The CDR3 sequence holds 16 residues, the cysteine and phenylalanine included. Of the read, only the CDR3 DNA is kept; its 48 bases are in frame from base 1. V sheds 5 bases and J sheds 0 bases, leaving 16 bases between their ends. From the germline V gene (reference sequence), CDR1 is MNHEY and CDR2 is SMNVEV. To note about this clonotype: Its antigen is currently not known. Base qualities are not provided; no much larger clone lies one nucleotide away.

The clonotype originates from an adult woman who had mild COVID-19 (a few samples of this study predate the infection). The sample titles of this study are shuffled in the database, so cell type and time point are left out; the donor was told from shared clones. The chain links TRBV27 with TRBJ1-2, with the identity of the D gene unclear. The sequenced sample consisted of PBMCs or a T cell subset sorted from them (not recorded which). CDR3 sequence: CASSPHLPVTNYGYTF. Here is the DNA: TGTGCCAGCAGTCCTCACCTGCCTGTAACTAACTATGGCTACACCTTC.